The 14 T cell receptor beta chains below come from one sample, sequenced in a study of blood T cell repertoires in COVID-19. The repertoire was sequenced with immunoSEQ multiplex PCR; TCRdb's copy has only in-frame clones and lacks some. The sample has about 98,000 clones; more than 75% are singletons. Sequencing used peripheral blood. The source of these receptors is a human donor in a cohort sampled during active COVID-19.

The chain carries TRBV6-4 and TRBJ2-2; possibly TRBD2 for D (5 bases). CDR1 and CDR2 (germline): MRHNA, SNTAGT. This CDR3 region has 14 residues. V lost 4 bases and J 6 bases, leaving 12 bases between the germline ends. The CDR3 DNA reads as TGTGCCAGCAGTGCTGAAGGGAGCGCCGGGGAGCTGTTTTTT. Translating it yields CASSAEGSAGELFF.

This chain connects TRBV7-2 to TRBJ2-2, with no clear D. Germline CDR1 SGHTA, CDR2 FQGNSA. V was shortened by 5 bases and J by 2 bases, with 3 bases between the two germline ends. CDR3 length equals 12 residues. The DNA of the CDR3 is TGTGCCAGCAGCCTTAACACCGGGGAGCTGTTTTTT. It translates to CASSLNTGELFF.

This chain links TRBV6-6 with TRBJ1-2; TRBD1 aligns across 9 bases. This CDR3 is 12 amino acids long. The germline V gene has CDR1 MNHNY and CDR2 SVGAGI (reference sequence). Losses at the gene ends were 4 bases for V and 9 bases for J; bases not matched to a gene: 3. The CDR3 loop is CASSLGQGRYTF. CDR3 DNA sequence: TGTGCCAGCAGTTTGGGACAGGGTCGCTACACCTTC.

This chain joins TRBV5-6 and TRBJ2-5, with unresolved D. V lost 1 base, J lost 4 bases, and 5 bases lay in between. The CDR3 is made up of 12 amino acids. Per germline, CDR1 SGHDT and CDR2 YYEEEE. DNA of the CDR3: TGTGCCAGCAGCTTGATAGCAGAGACCCAGTACTTC. It specifies CASSLIAETQYF.

The CDR3 DNA reads TGTGCCAGCAGCTTAGGGCTGGGGGAGGGCAATCAGCCCCAGCATTTT. Its translation is CASSLGLGEGNQPQHF. The gene calls are TRBV11-2 and TRBJ1-5; D perhaps matches TRBD1 (5 bases). The CDR3 has 16 amino acids. Between the trimmed V and J ends, which lost 1 base and 2 bases, there was a span of 12 bases. CDR1 and CDR2 from the germline V gene are SGHAT and FQNNGV.

Of note for this clone: One end of the junction varies from germline; a read error may be responsible. The gene calls are TRBV30 and TRBJ2-3, with TRBD2 matching 8 bases. The CDR3 is 16 amino acids. Germline V gene data show CDR1 as GTSNPN and CDR2 as SVGIG (reference sequence). As DNA, the CDR3 is TGCGCCAGAGGTACTAGCGGAGCCTCGACTGGGGATACGCAGTATTTT. It translates to CARGTSGASTGDTQYF.

This sequence joins TRBV9 and TRBJ1-6, with no clear D. Trimming shortened V by 3 bases and J by 7 bases, and 11 bases separated the two germline ends. Germline lookup yields CDR1 SGDLS and CDR2 YYNGEE. This CDR3 is 14 amino acids long. The CDR3 DNA reads TGTGCCAGCAGCGCCGTTGTACAGAATTCACCCCTCCACTTT. Residues: CASSAVVQNSPLHF.

The V gene is TRBV5-4, the J gene TRBJ2-5; tentative D call: TRBD2 (5 bases). The length of the CDR3 is 16 residues. Germline CDR1 SGHNT, CDR2 YYREEE (reference sequence). Trimming removed 0 bases from V and 3 bases from J, with 15 bases in between. The CDR3 DNA reads as TGTGCCAGCAGCTTGGCCATCACAAGCGGAGAAGAGACCCAGTACTTC. Protein sequence: CASSLAITSGEETQYF.

The chain combines TRBV6-2 or TRBV6-3 with TRBJ1-1; TRBD1 matches 10 bases. Germline CDR1 MNHEY, CDR2 SVGEGT. The CDR3 is 16 residues long. Losses at the gene ends were 2 bases for V and 1 base for J; bases not matched to a gene: 4. The CDR3 here is CASSYRDRGRNTEAFF. As DNA, the CDR3 is TGTGCCAGCAGTTACCGGGACAGGGGTAGGAACACTGAAGCTTTCTTT.

CDR3 loop: CASSSTGGTSGVGTDTQYF. The CDR3 nucleotides read TGTGCCAGCAGCTCGACCGGAGGGACTAGCGGGGTCGGCACAGATACGCAGTATTTT. V usage is TRBV7-9 and J usage is TRBJ2-3; TRBD2 matches 13 bases. CDR3 length: 19 amino acids. CDR1 and CDR2 (germline): SEHNR, FQNEAQ (reference sequence). After removal of 4 bases from V and 1 base from J, the junction contained 11 bases not matched to a gene. The full variable domain, completed using reference TRBV7-9 and TRBJ2-3, is DTGVSQNPRHKITKRGQNVTFRCDPISEHNRLYWYRQTLGQGPEFLTYFQNEAQLEKSRLLSDRFSAERPKGSFSTLEIQRTEQGDSAMYLCASSSTGGTSGVGTDTQYFGPGTRLTVL.

Only a few counts were recorded for this clone. The rearrangement joins TRBV19 to TRBJ2-1; 8 bases align to TRBD2. J gave up 5 bases and V 9 bases, and 12 bases lay outside the gene matches. Per germline, CDR1 LNHDA and CDR2 SQIVND (reference sequence). The CDR3 extends over 15 amino acids. The CDR3 sequence: CASSRGGGSDNEQFF. In DNA, the CDR3 is TGTGCCAGCAGCAGGGGCGGGGGGTCTGACAATGAGCAGTTCTTC.

The V and J genes are TRBV9 and TRBJ2-3; possibly TRBD1 for D (6 bases). CDR3 length equals 15 residues. Germline CDR1 is SGDLS and CDR2 is YYNGEE. V was shortened by 3 bases and J by 5 bases, with 16 bases between the two germline ends. The CDR3 DNA reads TGTGCCAGCAGCGGGGATAGGACAGCGTTAGATACGCAGTATTTT. Translation gives CASSGDRTALDTQYF.

The V call is TRBV6-1, the J call TRBJ1-1; 11 bases agree with TRBD1. V was clipped by 4 bases and J by 10 bases; unmatched bases: 14. This CDR3 is built from 16 residues. The germline CDR1 and CDR2 sequences are MNHNS and SASEGT. CDR3 in DNA: TGTGCCAGCAGTGTATTCAATTACGGACAGGGGGCAAGAGCTTTCTTT. It encodes CASSVFNYGQGARAFF.

This rearrangement joins TRBV7-9 to TRBJ2-1, with 11 bases identical to TRBD2. The CDR3 loop spans 17 amino acids. The V gene's germline CDR1 is SEHNR and CDR2 FQNEAQ (reference sequence). Unmatched junction bases numbered 8, after V lost 7 bases and J lost 0 bases. This chain's CDR3 is CASIYLAGGNSYNEQFF. In nucleotides, the CDR3 is TGTGCCAGCATATACTTAGCGGGGGGGAACTCCTACAATGAGCAGTTCTTC. Combining the CDR3 with reference TRBV7-9 and TRBJ2-1 gives the whole variable domain DTGVSQNPRHKITKRGQNVTFRCDPISEHNRLYWYRQTLGQGPEFLTYFQNEAQLEKSRLLSDRFSAERPKGSFSTLEIQRTEQGDSAMYLCASIYLAGGNSYNEQFFGPGTRLTVL.